This T cell receptor (beta chain) came from a study of cytomegalovirus exposure and HLA in healthy donors. PCR amplification relied on 60 Vbeta primers (plus 13 Jbeta primers). Libraries were prepared by immunoSEQ multiplex PCR; TCRdb keeps only in-frame clonotypes and omits some of them. The sample lists some 190,000 clones, roughly 90% occurring once. The CDR3 totals 12 residues. Looked up from germline, CDR1 is GTSNPN and CDR2 is SVGIG (reference sequence). This TCR came from a boy aged 2 to 10 in good health and CMV-seronegative. The rearrangement links TRBV30 to TRBJ1-3, with a possible D match to TRBD1 (6 bases). Sequenced input: PBMCs. The DNA of the CDR3 is TGTGGATACAGGGTAGTTGGAAACACCATATATTTT. Translation gives CGYRVVGNTIYF.